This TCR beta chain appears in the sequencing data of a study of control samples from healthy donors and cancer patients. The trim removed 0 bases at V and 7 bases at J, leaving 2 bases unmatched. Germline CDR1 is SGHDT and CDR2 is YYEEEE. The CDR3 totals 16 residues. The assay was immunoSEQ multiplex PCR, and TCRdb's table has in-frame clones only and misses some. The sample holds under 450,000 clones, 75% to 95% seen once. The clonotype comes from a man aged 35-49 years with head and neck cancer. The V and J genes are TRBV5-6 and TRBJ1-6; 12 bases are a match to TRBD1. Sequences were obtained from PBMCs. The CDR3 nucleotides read TGTGCCAGCAGCTTGGCGGGACAGGGGGCGAATTCACCCCTCCACTTT. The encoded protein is CASSLAGQGANSPLHF.